Sequencing of this TCR beta chain was carried out in a study of shared clonotypes between healthy human individuals. Study overall: For every donor, three CD4 naive, three CD4 memory, two CD8 naive and one CD8 memory plates were used. Findings and caveats of the study: Non-shared clonotypes had lower generation probabilities than those shared by all four donors.

Of note for this clone: The target antigen is unknown.

Sorted-subset replicate PCR reactions were performed with approximately 0.2 ug DNA, corresponding to roughly 30,000 T cell genomes. This table comes from immunoSEQ multiplex PCR, and its TCRdb copy is limited to in-frame clones, with some not included. This sample has some 2,000,000 clones; 90% to 95% occur once, and the top ten carry more than 0.1%. The V end was cut by 6 bases, the J end by 6 bases, with 18 bases between. This CDR3 region has 14 residues. Germline assignment: CDR1 SGHVS and CDR2 FQNEAQ. The clonotype originates from a man younger than 30 in good health. Material for sequencing was naive CD4+ T cells sorted from blood. Subset in this sample: CD45RA+ positively selected. V gene TRBV7-8 combines with J gene TRBJ2-7; the D is unclear. The CDR3 reads CASSPLLVPIEQYF. The CDR3 nucleotides read TGTGCCAGCAGTCCTCTTCTGGTTCCTATCGAGCAGTACTTC.